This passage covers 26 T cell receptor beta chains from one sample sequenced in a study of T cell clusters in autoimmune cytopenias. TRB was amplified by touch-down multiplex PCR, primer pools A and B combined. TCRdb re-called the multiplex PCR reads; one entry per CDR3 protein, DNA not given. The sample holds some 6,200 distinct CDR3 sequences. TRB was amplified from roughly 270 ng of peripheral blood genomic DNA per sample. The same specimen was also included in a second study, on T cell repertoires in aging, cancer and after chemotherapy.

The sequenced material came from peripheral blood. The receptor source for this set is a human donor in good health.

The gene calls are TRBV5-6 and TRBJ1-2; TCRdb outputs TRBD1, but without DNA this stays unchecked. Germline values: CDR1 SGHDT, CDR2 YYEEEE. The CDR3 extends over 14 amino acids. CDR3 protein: CASSVGTGTWGYTF.

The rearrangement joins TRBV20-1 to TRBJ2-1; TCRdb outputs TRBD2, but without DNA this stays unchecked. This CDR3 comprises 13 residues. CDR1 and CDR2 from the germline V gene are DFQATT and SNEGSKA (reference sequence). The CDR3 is CSVSGGDYNEQFF.

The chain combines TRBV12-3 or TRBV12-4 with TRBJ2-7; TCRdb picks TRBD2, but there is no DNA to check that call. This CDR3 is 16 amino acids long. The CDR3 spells CASSLGLAVASYEQYF.

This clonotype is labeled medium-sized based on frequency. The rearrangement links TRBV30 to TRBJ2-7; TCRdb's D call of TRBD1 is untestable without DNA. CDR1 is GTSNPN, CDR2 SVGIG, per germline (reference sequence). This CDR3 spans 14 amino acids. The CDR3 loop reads CAWSRGAGVIEQYF.

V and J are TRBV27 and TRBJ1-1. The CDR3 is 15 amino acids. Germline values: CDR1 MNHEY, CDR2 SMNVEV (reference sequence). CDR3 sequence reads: CASSFNPNPNTEAFF.

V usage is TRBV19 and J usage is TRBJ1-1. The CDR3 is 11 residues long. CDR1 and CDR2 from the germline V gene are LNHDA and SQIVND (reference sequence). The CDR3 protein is CASSQNTEAFF.

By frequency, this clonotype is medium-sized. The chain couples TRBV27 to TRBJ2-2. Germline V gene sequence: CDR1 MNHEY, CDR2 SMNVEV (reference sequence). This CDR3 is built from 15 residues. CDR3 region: CASSSGDVDTGELFF.

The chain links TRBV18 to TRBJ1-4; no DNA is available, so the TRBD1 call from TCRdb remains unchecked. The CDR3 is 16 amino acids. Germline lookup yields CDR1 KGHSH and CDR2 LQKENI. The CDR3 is CASSPASPGGGEKLFF.

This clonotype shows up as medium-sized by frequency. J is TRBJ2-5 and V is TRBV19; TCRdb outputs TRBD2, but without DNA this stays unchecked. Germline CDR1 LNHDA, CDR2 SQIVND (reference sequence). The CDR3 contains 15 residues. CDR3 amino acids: CASSIADREGETQYF.

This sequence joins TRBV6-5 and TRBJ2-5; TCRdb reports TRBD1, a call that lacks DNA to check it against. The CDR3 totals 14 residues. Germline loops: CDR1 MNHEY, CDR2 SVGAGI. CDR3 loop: CASSLGQGEETQYF.

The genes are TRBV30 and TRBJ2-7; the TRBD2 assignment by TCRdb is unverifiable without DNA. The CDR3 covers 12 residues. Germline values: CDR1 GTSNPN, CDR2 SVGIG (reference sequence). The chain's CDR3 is CAWTSGYGEQYF.

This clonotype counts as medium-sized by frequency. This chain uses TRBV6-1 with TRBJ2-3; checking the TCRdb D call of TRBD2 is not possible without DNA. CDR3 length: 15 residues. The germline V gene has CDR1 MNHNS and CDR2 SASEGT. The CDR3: CASSTGLADADTQYF.

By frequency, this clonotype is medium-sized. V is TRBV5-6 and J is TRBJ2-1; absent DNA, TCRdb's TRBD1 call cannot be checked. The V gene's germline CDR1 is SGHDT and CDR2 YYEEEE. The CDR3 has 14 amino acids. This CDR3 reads CASSLGQGRNEQFF.

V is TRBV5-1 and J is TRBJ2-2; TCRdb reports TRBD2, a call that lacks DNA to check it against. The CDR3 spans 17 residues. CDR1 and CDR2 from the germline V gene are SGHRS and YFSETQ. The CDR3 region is CASSLYQGPSGTGELFF. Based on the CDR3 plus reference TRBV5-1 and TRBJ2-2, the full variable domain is KAGVTQTPRYLIKTRGQQVTLSCSPISGHRSVSWYQQTPGQGLQFLFEYFSETQRNKGNFPGRFSGRQFSNSRSEMNVSTLELGDSALYLCASSLYQGPSGTGELFFGEGSRLTVL.

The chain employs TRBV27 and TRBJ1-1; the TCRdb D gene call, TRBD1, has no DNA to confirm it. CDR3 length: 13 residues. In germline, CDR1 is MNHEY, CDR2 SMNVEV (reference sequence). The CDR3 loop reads CASMGAANTEAFF.

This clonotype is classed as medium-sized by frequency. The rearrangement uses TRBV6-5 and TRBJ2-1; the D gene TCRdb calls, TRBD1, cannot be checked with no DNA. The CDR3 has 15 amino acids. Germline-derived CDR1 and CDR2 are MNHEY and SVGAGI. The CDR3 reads CASSSGDRGYNEQFF.

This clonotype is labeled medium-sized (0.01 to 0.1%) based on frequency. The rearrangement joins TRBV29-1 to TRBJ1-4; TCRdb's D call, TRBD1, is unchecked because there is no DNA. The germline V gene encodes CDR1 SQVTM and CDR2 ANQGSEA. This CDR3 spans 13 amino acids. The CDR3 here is CSVRGATNEKLFF. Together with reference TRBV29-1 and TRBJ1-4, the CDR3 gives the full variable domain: SAVISQKPSRDICQRGTSLTIQCQVDSQVTMMFWYRQQPGQSLTLIATANQGSEATYESGFVIDKFPISRPNLTFSTLTVSNMSPEDSSIYLCSVRGATNEKLFFGSGTQLSVL.

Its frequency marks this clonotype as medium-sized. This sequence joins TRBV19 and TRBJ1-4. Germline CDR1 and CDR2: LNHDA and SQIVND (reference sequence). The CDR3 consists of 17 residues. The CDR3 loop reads CASSIDGNPATNEKLFF.

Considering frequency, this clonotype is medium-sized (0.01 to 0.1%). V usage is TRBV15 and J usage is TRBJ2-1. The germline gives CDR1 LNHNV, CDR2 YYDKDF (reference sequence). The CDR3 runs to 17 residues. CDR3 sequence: CATSRDAAMSSYNEQFF.

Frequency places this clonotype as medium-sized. The CDR3 protein is CAWSPGQINSPLHF. The chain links TRBV30 to TRBJ1-6; TCRdb picks TRBD1, but there is no DNA to check that call. Germline V CDR1 and CDR2: GTSNPN, SVGIG (reference sequence). The CDR3 has 14 residues.

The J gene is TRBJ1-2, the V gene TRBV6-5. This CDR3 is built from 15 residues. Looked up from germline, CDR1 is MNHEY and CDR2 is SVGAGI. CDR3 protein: CASRPRGDSVYGYTF.

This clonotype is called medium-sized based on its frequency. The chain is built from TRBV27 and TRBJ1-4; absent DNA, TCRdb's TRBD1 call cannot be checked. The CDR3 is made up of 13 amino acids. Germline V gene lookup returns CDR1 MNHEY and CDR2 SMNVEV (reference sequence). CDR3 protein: CASMDRVNEKLFF.

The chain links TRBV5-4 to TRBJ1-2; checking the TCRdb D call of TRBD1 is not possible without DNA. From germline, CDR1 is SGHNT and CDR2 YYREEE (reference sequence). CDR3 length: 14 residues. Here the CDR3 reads CASSEGGEASGYTF. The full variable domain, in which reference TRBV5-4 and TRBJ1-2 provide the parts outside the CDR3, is ETGVTQSPTHLIKTRGQQVTLRCSSQSGHNTVSWYQQALGQGPQFIFQYYREEENGRGNFPPRFSGLQFPNYSSELNVNALELDDSALYLCASSEGGEASGYTFGSGTRLTVV.

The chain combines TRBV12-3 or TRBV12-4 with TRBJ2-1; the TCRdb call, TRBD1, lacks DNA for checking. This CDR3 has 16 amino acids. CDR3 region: CASSLTRTHKDNEQFF.

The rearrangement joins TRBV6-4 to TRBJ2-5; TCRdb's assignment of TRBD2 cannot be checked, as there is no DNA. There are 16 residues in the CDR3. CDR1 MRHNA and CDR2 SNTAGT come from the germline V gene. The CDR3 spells CASARISGGGQETQYF.

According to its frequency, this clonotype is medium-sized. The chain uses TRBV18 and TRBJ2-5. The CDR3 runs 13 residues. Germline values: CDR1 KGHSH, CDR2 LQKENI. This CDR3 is CASSPPYTETQYF.